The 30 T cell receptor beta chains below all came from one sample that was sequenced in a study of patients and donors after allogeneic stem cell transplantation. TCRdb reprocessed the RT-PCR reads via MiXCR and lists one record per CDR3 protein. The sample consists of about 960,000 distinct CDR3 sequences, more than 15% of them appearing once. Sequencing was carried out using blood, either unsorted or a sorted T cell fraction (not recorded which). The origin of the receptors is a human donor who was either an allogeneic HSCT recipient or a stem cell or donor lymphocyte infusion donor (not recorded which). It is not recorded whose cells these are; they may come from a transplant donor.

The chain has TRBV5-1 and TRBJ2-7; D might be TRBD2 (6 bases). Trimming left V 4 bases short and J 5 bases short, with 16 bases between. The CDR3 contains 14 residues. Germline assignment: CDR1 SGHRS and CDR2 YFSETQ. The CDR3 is CASSVGGSGHEQYF. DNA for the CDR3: TGCGCCAGCAGCGTGGGGGGATCGGGCCACGAGCAGTACTTC.

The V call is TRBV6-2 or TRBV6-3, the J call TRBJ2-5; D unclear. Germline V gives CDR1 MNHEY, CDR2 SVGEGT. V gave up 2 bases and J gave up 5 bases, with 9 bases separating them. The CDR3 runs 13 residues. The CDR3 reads CASSYRPGETQYF. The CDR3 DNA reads TGTGCCAGCAGTTACCGCCCCGGGGAGACCCAGTACTTC.

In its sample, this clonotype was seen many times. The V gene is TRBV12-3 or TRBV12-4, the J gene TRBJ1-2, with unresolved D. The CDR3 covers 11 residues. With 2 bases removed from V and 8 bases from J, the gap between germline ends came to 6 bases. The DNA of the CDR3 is TGTGCCAGCAGTTTAATGGGCGGCTACACCTTC. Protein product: CASSLMGGYTF.

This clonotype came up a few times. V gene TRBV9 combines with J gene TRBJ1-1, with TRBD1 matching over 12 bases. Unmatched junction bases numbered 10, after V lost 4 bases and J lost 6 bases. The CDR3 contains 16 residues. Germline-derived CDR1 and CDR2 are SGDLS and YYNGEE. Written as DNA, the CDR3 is TGTGCCAGCAGCACCCGGGACAGGGGGCTCTCGGCTGAAGCTTTCTTT. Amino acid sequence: CASSTRDRGLSAEAFF.

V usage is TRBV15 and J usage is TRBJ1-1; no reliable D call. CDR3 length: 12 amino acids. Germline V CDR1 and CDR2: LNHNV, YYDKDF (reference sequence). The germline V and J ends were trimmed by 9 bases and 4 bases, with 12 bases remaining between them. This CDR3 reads CATTSPGTEAFF. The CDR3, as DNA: TGTGCCACGACCTCGCCGGGCACTGAAGCTTTCTTT. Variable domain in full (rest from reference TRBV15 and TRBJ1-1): DAMVIQNPRYQVTQFGKPVTLSCSQTLNHNVMYWYQQKSSQAPKLLFHYYDKDFNNEADTPDNFQSRRPNTSFCFLDIRSPGLGDTAMYLCATTSPGTEAFFGQGTRLTVV.

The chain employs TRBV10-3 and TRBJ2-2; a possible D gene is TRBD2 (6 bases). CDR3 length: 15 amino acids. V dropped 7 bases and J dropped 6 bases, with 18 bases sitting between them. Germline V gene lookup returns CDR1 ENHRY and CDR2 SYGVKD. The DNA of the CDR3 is TGTGCCATCACAAAGGCGTCGGGGGAGGCCGGGGAGCTGTTTTTT. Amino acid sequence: CAITKASGEAGELFF.

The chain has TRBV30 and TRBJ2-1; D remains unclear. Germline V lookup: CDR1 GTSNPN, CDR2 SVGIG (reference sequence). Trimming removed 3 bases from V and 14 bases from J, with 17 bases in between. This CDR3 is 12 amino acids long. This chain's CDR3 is CAWSPIENLEFF. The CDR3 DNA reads TGTGCCTGGAGCCCTATAGAAAATCTGGAGTTCTTC.

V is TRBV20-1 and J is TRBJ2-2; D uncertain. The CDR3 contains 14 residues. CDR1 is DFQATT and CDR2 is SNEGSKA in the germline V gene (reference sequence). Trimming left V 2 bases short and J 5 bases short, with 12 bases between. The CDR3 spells CSARNPLGTGELFF. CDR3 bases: TGCAGTGCTAGAAATCCGCTAGGAACCGGGGAGCTGTTTTTT.

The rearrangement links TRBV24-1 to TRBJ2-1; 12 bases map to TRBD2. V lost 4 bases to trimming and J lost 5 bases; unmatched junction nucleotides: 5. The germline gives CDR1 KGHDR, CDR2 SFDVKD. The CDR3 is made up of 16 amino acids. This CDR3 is CATSDTTSGSNNEQFF. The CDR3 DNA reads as TGTGCCACCAGTGACACGACTAGCGGGAGTAACAATGAGCAGTTCTTC.

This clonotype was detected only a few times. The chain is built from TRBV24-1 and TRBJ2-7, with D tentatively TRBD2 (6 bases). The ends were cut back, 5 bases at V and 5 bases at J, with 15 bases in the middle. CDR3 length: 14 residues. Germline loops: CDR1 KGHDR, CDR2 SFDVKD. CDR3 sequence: CATSANGGAHEQYF. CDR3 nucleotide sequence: TGTGCCACCAGTGCAAACGGGGGTGCCCACGAGCAGTACTTC.

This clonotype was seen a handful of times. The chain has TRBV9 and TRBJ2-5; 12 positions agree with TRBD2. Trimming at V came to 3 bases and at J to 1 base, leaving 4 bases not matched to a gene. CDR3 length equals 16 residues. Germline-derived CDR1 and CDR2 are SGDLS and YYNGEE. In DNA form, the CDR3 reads TGTGCCAGCAGCGCACTAGCGGGGGGTCTCCAAGAGACCCAGTACTTC. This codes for CASSALAGGLQETQYF. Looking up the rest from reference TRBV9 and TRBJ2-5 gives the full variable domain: DSGVTQTPKHLITATGQRVTLRCSPRSGDLSVYWYQQSLDQGLQFLIQYYNGEERAKGNILERFSAQQFPDLHSELNLSSLELGDSALYFCASSALAGGLQETQYFGPGTRLLVL.

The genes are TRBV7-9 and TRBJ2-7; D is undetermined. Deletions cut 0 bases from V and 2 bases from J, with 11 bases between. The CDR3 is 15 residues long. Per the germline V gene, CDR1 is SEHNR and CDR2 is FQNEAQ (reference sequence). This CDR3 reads CASSLAGTGTYEQYF. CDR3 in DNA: TGTGCCAGCAGCTTAGCGGGAACCGGTACCTACGAGCAGTACTTC.

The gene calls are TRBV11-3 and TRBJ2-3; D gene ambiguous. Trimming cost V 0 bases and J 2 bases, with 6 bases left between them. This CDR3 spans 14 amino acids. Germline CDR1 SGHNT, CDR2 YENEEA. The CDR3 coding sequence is TGTGCCAGCAGCTTAGACCTGTTCACAGATACGCAGTATTTT. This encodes CASSLDLFTDTQYF.

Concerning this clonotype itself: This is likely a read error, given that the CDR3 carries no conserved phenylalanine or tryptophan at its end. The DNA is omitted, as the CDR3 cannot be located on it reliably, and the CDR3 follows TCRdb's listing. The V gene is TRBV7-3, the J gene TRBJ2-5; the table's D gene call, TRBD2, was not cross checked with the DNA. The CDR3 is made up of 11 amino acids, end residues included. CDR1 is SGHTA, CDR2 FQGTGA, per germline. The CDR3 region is CASSLTPRTLL.

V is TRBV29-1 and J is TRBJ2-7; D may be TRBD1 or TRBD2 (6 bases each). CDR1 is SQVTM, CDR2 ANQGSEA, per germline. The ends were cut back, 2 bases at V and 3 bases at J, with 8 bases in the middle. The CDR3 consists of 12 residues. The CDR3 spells CSVERGDYEQYF. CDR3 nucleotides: TGCAGCGTTGAAAGGGGGGACTACGAGCAGTACTTC.

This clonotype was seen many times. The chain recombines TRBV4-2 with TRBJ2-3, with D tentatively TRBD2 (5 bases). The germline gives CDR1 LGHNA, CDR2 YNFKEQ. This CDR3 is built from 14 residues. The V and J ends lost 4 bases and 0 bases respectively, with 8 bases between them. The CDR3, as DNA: TGTGCCAGCAGCCCTCCGGGGAGCACAGATACGCAGTATTTT. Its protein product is CASSPPGSTDTQYF.

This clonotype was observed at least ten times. The CDR3 region is CASSFWGQNTEAFF. In DNA, the CDR3 is TGTGCCAGCAGTTTCTGGGGGCAAAACACTGAAGCTTTCTTT. The J gene is TRBJ1-1, the V gene TRBV12-3 or TRBV12-4; D might be TRBD1 (6 bases). The CDR3 covers 14 residues. Trimming left V 3 bases short and J 2 bases short, with 10 bases between.

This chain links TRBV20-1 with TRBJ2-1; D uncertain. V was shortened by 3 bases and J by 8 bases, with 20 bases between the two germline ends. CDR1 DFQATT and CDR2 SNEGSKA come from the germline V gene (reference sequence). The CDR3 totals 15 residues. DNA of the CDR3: TGCAGTGCTAGTAACCCCGTGGGGTCTTTCTATGAGCAGTTCTTC. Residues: CSASNPVGSFYEQFF.

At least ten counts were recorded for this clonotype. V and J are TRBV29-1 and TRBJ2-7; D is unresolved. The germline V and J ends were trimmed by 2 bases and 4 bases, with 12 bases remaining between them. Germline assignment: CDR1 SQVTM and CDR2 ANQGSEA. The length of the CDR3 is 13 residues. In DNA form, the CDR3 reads TGCAGCGTTGAATCGGCTTCTCGATACGAGCAGTACTTC. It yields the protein CSVESASRYEQYF.

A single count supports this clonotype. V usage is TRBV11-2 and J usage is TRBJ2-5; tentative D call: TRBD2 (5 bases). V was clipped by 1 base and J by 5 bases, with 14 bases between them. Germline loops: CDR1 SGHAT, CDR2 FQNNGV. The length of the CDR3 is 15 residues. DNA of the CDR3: TGTGCCAGCAGCTTAGCCGGGATAATCCACGAGACCCAGTACTTC. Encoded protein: CASSLAGIIHETQYF.

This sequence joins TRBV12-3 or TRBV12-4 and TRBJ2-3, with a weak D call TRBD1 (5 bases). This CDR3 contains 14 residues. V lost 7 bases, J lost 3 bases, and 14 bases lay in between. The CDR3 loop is CASTPWSGTDTQYF. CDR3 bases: TGTGCCAGCACCCCCTGGTCAGGGACAGATACGCAGTATTTT.

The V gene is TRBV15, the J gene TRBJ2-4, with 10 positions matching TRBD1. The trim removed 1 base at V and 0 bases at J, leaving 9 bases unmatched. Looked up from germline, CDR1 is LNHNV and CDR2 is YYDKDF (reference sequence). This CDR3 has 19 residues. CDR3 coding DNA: TGTGCCACCAGCAGAGCTGCCGGGACAGGGGAGGGAGCCAAAAACATTCAGTACTTC. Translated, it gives CATSRAAGTGEGAKNIQYF.

CDR3 sequence reads: CASSYSPRRTGYGGELFF. In DNA form, the CDR3 reads TGTGCCAGCAGTTACTCTCCCCGTAGGACGGGGTATGGCGGGGAGCTGTTTTTT. The chain carries TRBV6-5 and TRBJ2-2, with D possibly matching TRBD2 (5 bases). CDR3 length equals 18 residues. Trimming removed 0 bases from V and 7 bases from J, with 21 bases in between. Germline CDR1 and CDR2: MNHEY and SVGAGI.

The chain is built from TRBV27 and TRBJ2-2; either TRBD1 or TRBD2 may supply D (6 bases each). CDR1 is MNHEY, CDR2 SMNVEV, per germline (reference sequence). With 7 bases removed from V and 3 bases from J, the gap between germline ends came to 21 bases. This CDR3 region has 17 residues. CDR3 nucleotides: TGTGCCAGCATAGGGGGGTGGGGCCGGACGGACACCGGGGAGCTGTTTTTT. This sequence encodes CASIGGWGRTDTGELFF.

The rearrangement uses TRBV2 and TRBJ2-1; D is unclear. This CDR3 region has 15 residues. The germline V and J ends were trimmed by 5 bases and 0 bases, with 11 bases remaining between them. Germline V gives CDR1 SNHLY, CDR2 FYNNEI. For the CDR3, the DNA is TGTGCCAGCAGTCAAGACCGAACCTCCTACAATGAGCAGTTCTTC. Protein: CASSQDRTSYNEQFF.

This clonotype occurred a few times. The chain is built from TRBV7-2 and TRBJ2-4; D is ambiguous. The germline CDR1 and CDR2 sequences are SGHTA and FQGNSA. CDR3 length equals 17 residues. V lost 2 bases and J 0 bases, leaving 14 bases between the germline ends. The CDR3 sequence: CASSLLGNSLAKNIQYF. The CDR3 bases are TGTGCCAGCAGCTTACTTGGGAACAGCTTAGCCAAAAACATTCAGTACTTC.

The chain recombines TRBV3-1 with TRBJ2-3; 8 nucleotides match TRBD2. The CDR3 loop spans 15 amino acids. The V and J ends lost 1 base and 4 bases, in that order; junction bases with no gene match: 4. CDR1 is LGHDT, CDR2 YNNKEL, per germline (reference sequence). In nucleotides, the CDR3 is TGTGCCAGCAGCCAAGGGGGGACTAGGGCAGATACGCAGTATTTT. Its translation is CASSQGGTRADTQYF.

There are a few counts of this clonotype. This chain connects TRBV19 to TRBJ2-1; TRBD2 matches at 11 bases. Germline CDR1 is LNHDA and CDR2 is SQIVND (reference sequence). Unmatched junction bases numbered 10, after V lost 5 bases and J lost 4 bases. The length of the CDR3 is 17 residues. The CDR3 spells CASSWGLAGGPYNEQFF. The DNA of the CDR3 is TGTGCCAGTAGTTGGGGGCTAGCGGGAGGCCCATACAATGAGCAGTTCTTC.

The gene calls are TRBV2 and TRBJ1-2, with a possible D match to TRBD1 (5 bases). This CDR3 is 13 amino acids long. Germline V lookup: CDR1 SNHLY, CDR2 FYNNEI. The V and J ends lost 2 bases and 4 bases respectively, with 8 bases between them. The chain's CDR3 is CASSEKQGYGYTF. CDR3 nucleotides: TGTGCCAGCAGTGAAAAGCAGGGCTATGGCTACACCTTC.

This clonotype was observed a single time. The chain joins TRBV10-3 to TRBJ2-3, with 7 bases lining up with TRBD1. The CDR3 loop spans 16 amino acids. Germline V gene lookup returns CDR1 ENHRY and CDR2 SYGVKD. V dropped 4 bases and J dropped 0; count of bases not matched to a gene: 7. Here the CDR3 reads CAISAFRDSSTDTQYF. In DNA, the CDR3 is TGTGCCATCAGTGCCTTCCGGGACAGCAGCACAGATACGCAGTATTTT.